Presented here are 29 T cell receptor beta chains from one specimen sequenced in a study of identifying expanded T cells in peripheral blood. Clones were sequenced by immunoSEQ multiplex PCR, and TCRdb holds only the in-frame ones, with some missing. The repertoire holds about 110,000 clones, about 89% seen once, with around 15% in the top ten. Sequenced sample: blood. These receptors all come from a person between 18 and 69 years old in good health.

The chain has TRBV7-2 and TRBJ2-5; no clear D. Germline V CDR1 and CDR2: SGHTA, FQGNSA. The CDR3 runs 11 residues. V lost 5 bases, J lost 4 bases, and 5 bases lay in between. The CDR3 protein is CASSLLETQYF. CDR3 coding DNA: TGTGCCAGCAGCCTCCTAGAGACCCAGTACTTC.

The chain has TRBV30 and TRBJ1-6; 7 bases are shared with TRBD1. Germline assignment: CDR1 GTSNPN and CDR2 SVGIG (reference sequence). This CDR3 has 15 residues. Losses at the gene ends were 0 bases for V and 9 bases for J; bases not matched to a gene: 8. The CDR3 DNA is TGTGCCTGGAGTGTAGGAGGGACAGTCCCTTCACCCCTCCACTTT. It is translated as CAWSVGGTVPSPLHF.

CDR3 DNA: TGTGCCAGCAGTTTGACAGGGACCGGGGAGCTGTTTTTT. Translation gives CASSLTGTGELFF. The chain combines TRBV6-6 with TRBJ2-2; TRBD1 matches 7 bases. There are 13 residues in the CDR3. Per germline, CDR1 MNHNY and CDR2 SVGAGI (reference sequence). The ends lost 4 bases at V and 5 bases at J; junction bases unmatched: 1.

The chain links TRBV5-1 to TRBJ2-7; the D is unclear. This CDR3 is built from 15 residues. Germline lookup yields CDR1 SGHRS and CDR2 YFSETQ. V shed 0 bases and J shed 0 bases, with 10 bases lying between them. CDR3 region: CASSLGPDLSYEQYF. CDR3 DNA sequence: TGCGCCAGCAGCTTGGGTCCCGACCTCTCCTACGAGCAGTACTTC. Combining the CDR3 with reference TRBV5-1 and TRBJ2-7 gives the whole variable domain KAGVTQTPRYLIKTRGQQVTLSCSPISGHRSVSWYQQTPGQGLQFLFEYFSETQRNKGNFPGRFSGRQFSNSRSEMNVSTLELGDSALYLCASSLGPDLSYEQYFGPGTRLTVT.

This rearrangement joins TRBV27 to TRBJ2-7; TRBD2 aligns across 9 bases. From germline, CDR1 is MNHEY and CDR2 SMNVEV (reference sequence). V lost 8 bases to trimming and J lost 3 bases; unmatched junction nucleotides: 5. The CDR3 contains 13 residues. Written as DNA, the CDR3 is TGTGCCAGCCGGCGCGGGGGGGGCTACGAGCAGTACTTC. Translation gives CASRRGGGYEQYF.

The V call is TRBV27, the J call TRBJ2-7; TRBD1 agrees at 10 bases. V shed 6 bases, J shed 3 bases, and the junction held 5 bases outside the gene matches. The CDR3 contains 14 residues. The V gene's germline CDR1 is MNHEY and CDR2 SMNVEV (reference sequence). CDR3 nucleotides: TGTGCCAGCAGGCAATGGACAGGGGGCTACGAGCAGTACTTC. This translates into CASRQWTGGYEQYF.

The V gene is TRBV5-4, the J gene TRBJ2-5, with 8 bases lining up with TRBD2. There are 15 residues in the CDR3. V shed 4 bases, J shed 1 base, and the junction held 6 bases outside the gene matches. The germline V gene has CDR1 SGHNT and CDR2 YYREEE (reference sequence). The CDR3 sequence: CASSPSGGTQETQYF. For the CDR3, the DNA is TGTGCCAGCAGCCCCAGCGGGGGCACCCAAGAGACCCAGTACTTC. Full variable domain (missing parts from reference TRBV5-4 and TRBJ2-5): ETGVTQSPTHLIKTRGQQVTLRCSSQSGHNTVSWYQQALGQGPQFIFQYYREEENGRGNFPPRFSGLQFPNYSSELNVNALELDDSALYLCASSPSGGTQETQYFGPGTRLLVL.

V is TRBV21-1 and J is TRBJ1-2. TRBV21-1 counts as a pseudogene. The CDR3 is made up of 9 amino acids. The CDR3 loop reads CVGPCGYTF. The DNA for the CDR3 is TGTGTAGGACCTTGTGGCTACACCTTC.

This chain's CDR3 is CASSPVGRSSYEQYF. In nucleotides, the CDR3 is TGTGCCAGCAGCCCCGTTGGGCGGAGCTCCTACGAGCAGTACTTC. The chain employs TRBV7-9 and TRBJ2-7; D not certain. The CDR3 contains 15 residues. Germline V gene sequence: CDR1 SEHNR, CDR2 FQNEAQ (reference sequence). V lost 5 bases, J lost 0 bases, and 14 bases lay in between.

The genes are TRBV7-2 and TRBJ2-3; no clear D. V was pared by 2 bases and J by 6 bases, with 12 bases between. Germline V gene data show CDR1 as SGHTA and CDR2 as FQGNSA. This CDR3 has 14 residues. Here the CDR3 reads CASSLSQVSDTQYF. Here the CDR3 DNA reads TGTGCCAGCAGCTTAAGTCAGGTCAGCGATACGCAGTATTTT.

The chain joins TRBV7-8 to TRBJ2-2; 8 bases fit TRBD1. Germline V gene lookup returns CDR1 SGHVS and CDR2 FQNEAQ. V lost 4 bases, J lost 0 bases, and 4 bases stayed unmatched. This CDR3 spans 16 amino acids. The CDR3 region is CASSSRDRPNTGELFF. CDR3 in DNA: TGTGCCAGCAGCTCCCGGGACAGGCCGAACACCGGGGAGCTGTTTTTT. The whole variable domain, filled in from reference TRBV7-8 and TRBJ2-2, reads GAGVSQSPRYKVAKRGQDVALRCDPISGHVSLFWYQQALGQGPEFLTYFQNEAQLDKSGLPSDRFFAERPEGSVSTLKIQRTQQEDSAVYLCASSSRDRPNTGELFFGEGSRLTVL.

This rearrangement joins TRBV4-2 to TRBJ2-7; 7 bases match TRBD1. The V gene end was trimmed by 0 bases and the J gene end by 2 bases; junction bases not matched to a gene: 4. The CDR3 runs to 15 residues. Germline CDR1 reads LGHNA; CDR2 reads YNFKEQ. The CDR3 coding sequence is TGTGCCAGCAGCCAAGATAACAGGGGTACCTACGAGCAGTACTTC. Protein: CASSQDNRGTYEQYF.

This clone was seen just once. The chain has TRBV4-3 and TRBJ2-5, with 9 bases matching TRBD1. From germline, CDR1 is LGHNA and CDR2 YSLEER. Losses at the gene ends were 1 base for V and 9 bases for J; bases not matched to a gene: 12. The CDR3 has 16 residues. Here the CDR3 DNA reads TGCGCCAGCAGCCAAGGGGCCCCGGGACAGGGAGGTTCCCAGTACTTC. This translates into CASSQGAPGQGGSQYF.

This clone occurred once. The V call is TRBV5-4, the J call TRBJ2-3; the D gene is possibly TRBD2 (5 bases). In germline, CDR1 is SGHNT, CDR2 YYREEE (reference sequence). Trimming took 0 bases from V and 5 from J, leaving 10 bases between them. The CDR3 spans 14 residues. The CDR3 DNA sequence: TGTGCCAGCAGCTTGGCCGAAGGAGGAGATACGCAGTATTTT. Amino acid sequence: CASSLAEGGDTQYF.

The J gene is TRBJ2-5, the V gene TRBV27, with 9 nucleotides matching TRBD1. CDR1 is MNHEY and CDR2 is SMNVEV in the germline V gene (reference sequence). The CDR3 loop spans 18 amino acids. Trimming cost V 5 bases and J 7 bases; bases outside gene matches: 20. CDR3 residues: CASSASPPDRGGGWTQYF. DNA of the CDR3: TGTGCCAGCAGTGCTTCCCCCCCGGACAGGGGCGGCGGGTGGACCCAGTACTTC.

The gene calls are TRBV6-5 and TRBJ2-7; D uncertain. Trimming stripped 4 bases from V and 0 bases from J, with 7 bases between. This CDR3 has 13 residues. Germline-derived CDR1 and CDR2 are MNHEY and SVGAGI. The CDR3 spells CASSSRSSYEQYF. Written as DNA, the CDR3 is TGTGCCAGCAGTTCGCGGAGCTCCTACGAGCAGTACTTC.

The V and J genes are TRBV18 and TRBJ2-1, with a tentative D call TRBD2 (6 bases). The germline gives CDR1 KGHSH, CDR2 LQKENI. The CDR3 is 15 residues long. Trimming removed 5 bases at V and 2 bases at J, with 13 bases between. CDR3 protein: CASSSRDSPYNEQFF. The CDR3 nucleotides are TGTGCCAGCTCATCAAGGGACTCCCCCTACAATGAGCAGTTCTTC. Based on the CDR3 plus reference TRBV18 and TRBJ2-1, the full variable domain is NAGVMQNPRHLVRRRGQEARLRCSPMKGHSHVYWYRQLPEEGLKFMVYLQKENIIDESGMPKERFSAEFPKEGPSILRIQQVVRGDSAAYFCASSSRDSPYNEQFFGPGTRLTVL.

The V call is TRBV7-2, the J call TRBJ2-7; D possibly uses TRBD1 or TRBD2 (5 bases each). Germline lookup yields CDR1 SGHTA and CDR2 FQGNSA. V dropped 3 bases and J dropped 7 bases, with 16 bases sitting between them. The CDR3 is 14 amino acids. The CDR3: CASSFPSSGLEQYF. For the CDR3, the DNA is TGTGCCAGCAGCTTTCCTTCCTCGGGGCTAGAGCAGTACTTC. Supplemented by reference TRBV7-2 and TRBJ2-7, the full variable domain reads GAGVSQSPSNKVTEKGKDVELRCDPISGHTALYWYRQSLGQGLEFLIYFQGNSAPDKSGLPSDRFSAERTGGSVSTLTIQRTQQEDSAVYLCASSFPSSGLEQYFGPGTRLTVT.

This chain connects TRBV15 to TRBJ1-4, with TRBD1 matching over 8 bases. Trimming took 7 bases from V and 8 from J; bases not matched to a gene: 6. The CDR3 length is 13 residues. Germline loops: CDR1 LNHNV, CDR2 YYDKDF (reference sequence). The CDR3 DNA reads TGTGCCACCATGGGGGCAGGGGGCGAAAAACTGTTTTTT. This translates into CATMGAGGEKLFF. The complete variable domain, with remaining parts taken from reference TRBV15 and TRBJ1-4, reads DAMVIQNPRYQVTQFGKPVTLSCSQTLNHNVMYWYQQKSSQAPKLLFHYYDKDFNNEADTPDNFQSRRPNTSFCFLDIRSPGLGDTAMYLCATMGAGGEKLFFGSGTQLSVL.

This CDR3 is CASSLERARSKYF. The CDR3 bases are TGTGCCAGCAGCTTAGAGCGGGCCAGATCAAAGTACTTC. The rearrangement links TRBV7-9 to TRBJ2-5; D is perhaps TRBD2 (6 bases). The CDR3 length is 13 residues. Germline lookup yields CDR1 SEHNR and CDR2 FQNEAQ (reference sequence). The V gene lost 1 base and the J gene lost 12 bases, with 15 bases spanning the gap.

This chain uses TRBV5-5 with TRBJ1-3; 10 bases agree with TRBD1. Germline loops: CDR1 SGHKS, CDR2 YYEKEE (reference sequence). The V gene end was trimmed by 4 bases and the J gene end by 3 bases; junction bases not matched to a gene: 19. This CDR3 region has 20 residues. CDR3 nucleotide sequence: TGTGCCAGCAGCCTCTTTATGGGACAGGGGTCTCTATGGAATGGAAACACCATATATTTT. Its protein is CASSLFMGQGSLWNGNTIYF.

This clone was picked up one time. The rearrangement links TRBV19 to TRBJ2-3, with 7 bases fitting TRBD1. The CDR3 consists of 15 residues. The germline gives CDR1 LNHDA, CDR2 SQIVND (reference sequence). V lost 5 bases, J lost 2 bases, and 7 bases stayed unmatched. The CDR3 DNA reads TGTGCCAGTAGTCCCCAGACAGGGATCACAGATACGCAGTATTTT. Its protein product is CASSPQTGITDTQYF.

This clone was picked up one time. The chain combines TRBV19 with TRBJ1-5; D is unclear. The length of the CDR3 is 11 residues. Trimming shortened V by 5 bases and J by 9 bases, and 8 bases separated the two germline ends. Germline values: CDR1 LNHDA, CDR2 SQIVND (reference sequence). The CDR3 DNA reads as TGTGCCAGTAGTCAAGTGGGGCCCCAGCATTTT. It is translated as CASSQVGPQHF.

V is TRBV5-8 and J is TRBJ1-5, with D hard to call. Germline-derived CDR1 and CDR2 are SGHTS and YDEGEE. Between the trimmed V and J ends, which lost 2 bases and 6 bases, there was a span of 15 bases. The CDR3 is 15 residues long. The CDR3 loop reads CASSFGTALGQPQHF. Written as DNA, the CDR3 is TGTGCCAGCAGCTTTGGAACAGCCCTGGGTCAGCCCCAGCATTTT.

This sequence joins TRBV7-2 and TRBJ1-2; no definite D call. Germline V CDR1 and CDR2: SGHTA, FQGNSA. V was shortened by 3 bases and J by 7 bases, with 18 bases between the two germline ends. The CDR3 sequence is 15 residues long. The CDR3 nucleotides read TGTGCCAGCAGCTTTTTAGGCTACGGATCCCCTGGCTACACCTTC. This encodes CASSFLGYGSPGYTF.

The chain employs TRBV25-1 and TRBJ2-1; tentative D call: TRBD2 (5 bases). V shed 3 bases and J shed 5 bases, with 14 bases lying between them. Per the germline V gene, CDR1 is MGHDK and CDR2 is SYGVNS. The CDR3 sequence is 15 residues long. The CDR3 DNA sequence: TGTGCCAGCAGTGATTCGAGGGCTGGAAACAATGAGCAGTTCTTC. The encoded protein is CASSDSRAGNNEQFF.

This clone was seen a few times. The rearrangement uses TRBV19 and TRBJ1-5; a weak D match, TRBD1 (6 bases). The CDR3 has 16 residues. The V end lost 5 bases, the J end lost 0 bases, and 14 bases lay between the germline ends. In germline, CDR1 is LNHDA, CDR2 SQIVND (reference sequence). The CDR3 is CASSSRQVYSNQPQHF. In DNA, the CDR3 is TGTGCCAGTAGTTCCCGACAGGTATATAGCAATCAGCCCCAGCATTTT. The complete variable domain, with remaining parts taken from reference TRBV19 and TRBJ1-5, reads DGGITQSPKYLFRKEGQNVTLSCEQNLNHDAMYWYRQDPGQGLRLIYYSQIVNDFQKGDIAEGYSVSREKKESFPLTVTSAQKNPTAFYLCASSSRQVYSNQPQHFGDGTRLSIL.

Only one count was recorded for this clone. Here the CDR3 reads CASLGRGTGDSYGYTF. CDR3 nucleotides: TGTGCCAGCCTAGGACGCGGGACAGGGGATTCCTATGGCTACACCTTC. This chain connects TRBV9 to TRBJ1-2; TRBD1 agrees at 10 bases. Germline CDR1 reads SGDLS; CDR2 reads YYNGEE. The CDR3 is 16 residues long. V dropped 7 bases and J dropped 4; count of bases not matched to a gene: 13.

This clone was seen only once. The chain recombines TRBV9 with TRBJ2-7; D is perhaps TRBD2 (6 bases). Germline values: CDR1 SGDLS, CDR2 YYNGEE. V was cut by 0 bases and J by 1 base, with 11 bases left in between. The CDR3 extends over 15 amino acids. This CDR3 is CASSVVVGGSYEQYF. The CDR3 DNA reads TGTGCCAGCAGCGTAGTGGTGGGGGGTTCCTACGAGCAGTACTTC.